These 27 T cell receptor beta chains were all obtained from the same sample, sequenced in a study of T cells after yellow fever vaccination (dated by TCRdb to the late 2010s). In the paper's terms, the treatment or condition label means: live attenuated yellow fever vaccine strain. Libraries came from 5' RACE. The sequencing machine was an Illumina HiSeq 2500. TCRdb itself trimmed the public reads at Q25 with fastp, ran MiXCR and retained productive beta chains. Each CDR3 protein gets just one entry, which takes the most common genes and DNA from the rows behind it. This sample has roughly 340,000 distinct CDR3 sequences in its table, and 8.5% to 10% of those were observed once. The ten largest make up roughly 17% of the sample. Sequencing used PBMCs, obtained on the day of the first yellow fever vaccination. These receptors were collected from a man between 18 and 35 years old who received the YFV17D yellow fever vaccine.

This clonotype was observed many times. The chain is built from TRBV5-1 and TRBJ2-1; the match to TRBD1 covers 7 bases. V shed 3 bases and J 8 bases; nucleotides not matched to a gene: 5. The CDR3 is made up of 13 amino acids. Germline V gene sequence: CDR1 SGHRS, CDR2 YFSETQ. Here the CDR3 DNA reads TGCGCCAGCAGCTCACAACAGGGGTATGAGCAGTTCTTC. It is translated as CASSSQQGYEQFF.

Concerning this clonotype itself: Since a much larger clone is just one base distant, this may be a read error. The chain couples TRBV9 to TRBJ2-7; TRBD1 agrees at 10 bases. The CDR3 is 13 residues long. Germline V gene data show CDR1 as SGDLS and CDR2 as YYNGEE. The CDR3 here is CASSAYGTGEQNF. The CDR3, as DNA: TGTGCCAGCAGCGCATACGGGACAGGGGAGCAGAACTTC.

The V and J genes are TRBV21-1 and TRBJ2-7. TRBV21-1 represents a pseudogene. This CDR3 has 15 amino acids. The CDR3 is CASSTKTTVHYEQYV. CDR3 DNA sequence: TGTGCCAGCAGCACTAAAACGACGGTACACTACGAGCAGTACGTC.

This clonotype was seen a few times. The chain combines TRBV12-3 or TRBV12-4 with TRBJ2-7; the D call may be TRBD1 or TRBD2 (5 bases each). The CDR3 totals 14 residues. Trimming took off 5 bases at V and 4 bases at J, with 15 bases between the two ends. CDR3 amino acids: CASSAQGAGYEQYF. The CDR3 coding sequence is TGTGCCAGCAGTGCTCAGGGAGCTGGGTACGAGCAGTACTTC.

This clonotype was counted at least ten times. The chain employs TRBV12-3 or TRBV12-4 and TRBJ1-2; D gene unclear. This CDR3 spans 16 amino acids. Trimming took off 0 bases at V and 8 bases at J, with 19 bases between the two ends. The CDR3 region is CASSLALLQLYGGYTF. CDR3 bases: TGTGCCAGCAGTTTAGCTTTATTACAACTATATGGAGGCTACACCTTC.

The rearrangement links TRBV7-6 to TRBJ2-5; TRBD2 is a possible D gene (7 bases). Per germline, CDR1 SGHVS and CDR2 FNYEAQ. V lost 1 base and J lost 6, with 15 bases in between. This CDR3 contains 15 residues. This CDR3 reads CASSLVTGGEQTQYF. CDR3 coding DNA: TGTGCCAGCAGCTTAGTTACGGGGGGCGAACAGACCCAGTACTTC.

The CDR3 nucleotides are TGTGCCAGCAAGGCGGGAGGACCCGGGACGCAGTATTTT. Its translation: CASKAGGPGTQYF. The rearrangement joins TRBV12-3 or TRBV12-4 to TRBJ2-3; the match to TRBD2 covers 8 bases. CDR3 length equals 13 residues. After removal of 7 bases from V and 9 bases from J, the junction contained 9 bases not matched to a gene.

This clonotype was detected a few times. V is TRBV7-2 and J is TRBJ2-3; a weak D match, TRBD2 (5 bases). The CDR3 length is 15 residues. CDR1 is SGHTA, CDR2 FQGNSA, per germline. V shed 4 bases and J shed 3 bases, with 14 bases lying between them. The CDR3 nucleotides are TGTGCCAGCAGCTCCGGAGCGGTCTCTACAGATACGCAGTATTTT. Translated, it gives CASSSGAVSTDTQYF.

At least ten counts were recorded for this clonotype. This chain links TRBV5-1 with TRBJ1-1; possibly TRBD1 for D (5 bases). The CDR3 is made up of 12 amino acids. Germline V gene lookup returns CDR1 SGHRS and CDR2 YFSETQ. V lost 7 bases to trimming and J lost 4 bases, with 11 bases between them. The CDR3 DNA reads as TGCGCCAGCGGATACGGGGGCACTGAAGCTTTCTTT. This sequence encodes CASGYGGTEAFF.

This clonotype was detected a few times. The chain combines TRBV3-1 with TRBJ2-3; D remains unclear. Germline CDR1 is LGHDT and CDR2 is YNNKEL (reference sequence). The CDR3 is 13 residues long. The V end lost 1 base, the J end lost 2 bases, and 4 bases lay between the germline ends. CDR3 in amino acids: CASSQVPTDTQYF. In DNA, the CDR3 is TGTGCCAGCAGCCAAGTCCCCACAGATACGCAGTATTTT.

The gene calls are TRBV12-3 or TRBV12-4 and TRBJ1-1; D might be TRBD1 (5 bases). This CDR3 region has 15 residues. Deletions cut 5 bases from V and 0 bases from J, with 13 bases between. The CDR3 loop reads CASSLQALMNTEAFF. CDR3 DNA sequence: TGTGCCAGCAGTCTACAGGCCCTCATGAACACTGAAGCTTTCTTT.

This clonotype was observed a handful of times. The V and J genes are TRBV7-3 and TRBJ2-7; D gene unclear. Trimming cost V 5 bases and J 7 bases, with 18 bases left between them. The germline gives CDR1 SGHTA, CDR2 FQGTGA. The CDR3 is made up of 14 amino acids. This CDR3 reads CASSPQGAYGEQYV. CDR3 DNA sequence: TGTGCCAGCAGCCCTCAAGGTGCCTACGGGGAGCAGTACGTC.

J is TRBJ2-5 and V is TRBV6-6; the D is unclear. V was trimmed by 8 bases and J by 4 bases, leaving 14 bases between them. The germline V gene encodes CDR1 MNHNY and CDR2 SVGAGI (reference sequence). CDR3 length equals 13 residues. The CDR3, as DNA: TGTGCCAGCTCCCGGGCCAATCGAGAGACCCAGTACTTC. Translated, it gives CASSRANRETQYF.

This clonotype was seen many times. The chain employs TRBV19 and TRBJ1-5; D gene unclear. Trimming stripped 2 bases from V and 6 bases from J, with 14 bases between. The CDR3 sequence is 15 residues long. Germline values: CDR1 LNHDA, CDR2 SQIVND (reference sequence). CDR3 sequence reads: CASSITPSPTQPQHF. The CDR3 nucleotides read TGTGCCAGTAGTATAACCCCGAGCCCTACTCAGCCCCAGCATTTT.

This clonotype was counted ten times or more. The rearrangement uses TRBV4-1 and TRBJ2-1, with 8 bases identical to TRBD1. With 3 bases clipped from V and 10 bases from J, the junction kept 5 bases outside the gene matches. The germline V gene has CDR1 MGHRA and CDR2 YSYEKL. This CDR3 is built from 13 residues. CDR3 amino acids: CASSHDRGDEQFF. DNA for the CDR3: TGCGCCAGCAGCCACGACAGGGGTGACGAGCAGTTCTTC.

This clonotype was counted many times. V gene TRBV7-2 combines with J gene TRBJ2-3; 10 positions agree with TRBD2. The junction had 6 bases not matched to a gene; V was cut back by 5 bases and J by 4 bases. Germline values: CDR1 SGHTA, CDR2 FQGNSA. The CDR3 extends over 15 amino acids. The CDR3 DNA reads TGTGCCAGCAGCCCTAGCGGGGGTAGGGCAGATACGCAGTATTTT. As protein: CASSPSGGRADTQYF.

The chain combines TRBV24-1 with TRBJ2-5; D assignment may be TRBD1 or TRBD2 (6 bases each). The ends were cut back, 5 bases at V and 3 bases at J, with 15 bases in the middle. The CDR3 is 15 residues long. Germline CDR1 is KGHDR and CDR2 is SFDVKD. The CDR3: CATSGPGALEETQYF. The CDR3, as DNA: TGTGCCACCAGTGGCCCGGGGGCTTTAGAAGAGACCCAGTACTTC.

This clonotype was recorded at least ten times. This chain's CDR3 is CASTGRFTEAFF. The CDR3 coding sequence is TGTGCCAGCACCGGAAGGTTCACTGAAGCTTTCTTT. The chain recombines TRBV7-9 with TRBJ1-1; D remains unclear. The germline gives CDR1 SEHNR, CDR2 FQNEAQ (reference sequence). This CDR3 is 12 amino acids long. Trimming left V 7 bases short and J 4 bases short, with 10 bases between.

The rearrangement joins TRBV6-1 to TRBJ2-3; perhaps TRBD1 as D (6 bases). Germline CDR1 MNHNS, CDR2 SASEGT. The CDR3 spans 12 residues. The V end lost 6 bases, the J end lost 6 bases, and 10 bases lay between the germline ends. The CDR3 nucleotides read TGTGCCAGCAGGTCAGGGGCTGATACGCAGTATTTT. Residues: CASRSGADTQYF.

In its sample, this clonotype was seen many times. The CDR3 sequence: CSVVPGQGNTIYF. CDR3 bases: TGCAGCGTGGTCCCGGGACAGGGAAACACCATATATTTT. J is TRBJ1-3 and V is TRBV29-1, with TRBD1 identical over 7 bases. There are 13 residues in the CDR3. Trimming cost V 6 bases and J 4 bases; bases outside gene matches: 6. Germline loops: CDR1 SQVTM, CDR2 ANQGSEA.

V and J are TRBV9 and TRBJ2-3; maybe TRBD1 (5 bases). Germline CDR1 reads SGDLS; CDR2 reads YYNGEE. The CDR3 has 15 residues. Between the trimmed V and J ends, which lost 1 base and 4 bases, there was a span of 13 bases. The CDR3 nucleotides read TGTGCCAGCAGCGTATTTGGACACTTGGCAGATACGCAGTATTTT. It yields the protein CASSVFGHLADTQYF.

This clonotype was found many times. The genes are TRBV5-6 and TRBJ2-5; D might be TRBD1 (6 bases). CDR3 length: 14 residues. Germline assignment: CDR1 SGHDT and CDR2 YYEEEE. The V end was cut by 2 bases, the J end by 4 bases, with 12 bases between. As DNA, the CDR3 is TGTGCCAGCAGCTTCAAACAGGGCGGAGAGACCCAGTACTTC. Protein sequence: CASSFKQGGETQYF.

This clonotype appeared many times. J is TRBJ2-3 and V is TRBV7-9; TRBD2 matches 10 bases. Unmatched junction bases numbered 5, after V lost 5 bases and J lost 3 bases. This CDR3 has 15 amino acids. CDR1 and CDR2 (germline): SEHNR, FQNEAQ (reference sequence). Written as DNA, the CDR3 is TGTGCCAGCAGCCACGGGACTAGCGCAACAGATACGCAGTATTTT. Translating gives CASSHGTSATDTQYF.

This clonotype has ten or more counts. This chain uses TRBV11-2 with TRBJ2-1; 10 bases line up with TRBD1. CDR1 SGHAT and CDR2 FQNNGV come from the germline V gene. The CDR3 runs 16 residues. V trimming: 1 base; J trimming: 7 bases; junction bases outside the gene matches: 7. The CDR3 loop is CASSLGTGGIKNEQFF. The CDR3 bases are TGTGCCAGCAGCTTAGGGACAGGGGGAATAAAGAATGAGCAGTTCTTC.

This chain joins TRBV12-3 or TRBV12-4 and TRBJ1-3, with unresolved D. Trimming took 2 bases from V and 4 from J, leaving 6 bases between them. CDR3 size: 13 residues. CDR3 nucleotide sequence: TGTGCCAGCAGTTTACGGGGAGGAAACACCATATATTTT. It is translated as CASSLRGGNTIYF.

This clonotype was counted many times. This chain uses TRBV5-1 with TRBJ2-2, with 7 bases that match TRBD1. Germline CDR1 is SGHRS and CDR2 is YFSETQ. V lost 0 bases and J lost 0; bases outside the gene matches: 8. The CDR3 spans 18 residues. CDR3 in amino acids: CASSLATTGQSNTGELFF. The CDR3 DNA follows: TGCGCCAGCAGCTTGGCCACTACGGGACAGTCGAACACCGGGGAGCTGTTTTTT.

This clonotype was found a few times. The rearrangement links TRBV18 to TRBJ2-2; 10 nucleotides line up with TRBD2. The CDR3 sequence is 16 residues long. Trimming removed 3 bases from V and 8 bases from J; junction bases left unmatched: 9. Germline V gives CDR1 KGHSH, CDR2 LQKENI. The CDR3 coding sequence is TGTGCCAGCTCACCCCGAACTAGCGGGGCCGCGGGGGAGCTGTTTTTT. Its protein is CASSPRTSGAAGELFF.